The 3 T cell receptor beta chains listed next were all sequenced from one sample in a study of early T cells in non-severe SARS-CoV-2 infection. MiXCR, applied by TCRdb to the 5' RACE reads, yields one record per CDR3 protein. The table has 70,000 or so distinct CDR3 sequences, about 12% seen once. The sequencing sample was made of whole blood. These TCRs come from an adult who was a healthcare worker with PCR-confirmed SARS-CoV-2 infection or an uninfected control (not recorded which).

V usage is TRBV12-3 or TRBV12-4 and J usage is TRBJ2-2; perhaps D is TRBD1 or TRBD2 (5 bases each). V dropped 4 bases and J dropped 8 bases, with 14 bases sitting between them. The CDR3 contains 14 residues. The CDR3 spells CASSSPGTQGELFF. The CDR3, as DNA: TGTGCCAGCAGTTCCCCCGGGACCCAGGGGGAGCTGTTTTTT.

This clonotype has more than one count but fewer than ten. The V and J genes are TRBV7-3 and TRBJ1-5; TRBD1 agrees at 7 bases. Looked up from germline, CDR1 is SGHTA and CDR2 is FQGTGA. The CDR3 extends over 13 amino acids. Trimming removed 8 bases from V and 3 bases from J; junction bases left unmatched: 4. CDR3 loop: CASSKGANQPQHF. The CDR3 DNA follows: TGTGCCAGCTCCAAGGGGGCCAATCAGCCCCAGCATTTT.

This clonotype was seen many times. At one end, the junction sequence differs from germline, possibly due to a read error. The chain recombines TRBV11-2 with TRBJ1-3; no definite D call. This CDR3 has 14 residues. Germline values: CDR1 SGHAT, CDR2 FQNNGV. In nucleotides, the CDR3 is TGTGCCAGCCAAATAGGTTTCTCTGAAAACACCATATATTTT. Translated, it gives CASQIGFSENTIYF.